Sequencing of this T cell receptor beta chain was carried out in a study of beta chain features in type 1 diabetes. Study in general: On cell yields, gender and age, patients and healthy donors were similar. Findings of the study overall: cDNA-based sequencing might over-represent cells highly expressing TCR. The naive, central memory and Treg TCRB repertoires showed an apparent similarity that was greater among patients than among healthy donors. Shortening that was moderate but significant affected the TCRB CDR3s of Type 1 diabetes patients in all four CD4+ subsets.

The ends were cut back, 4 bases at V and 5 bases at J, with 6 bases in the middle. CDR1 SEHNR and CDR2 FQNEAQ come from the germline V gene (reference sequence). CDR3 size: 12 residues. Comment on this clone: Its antigen is not known.

The isolated RNA, all of it, was reverse transcribed, so expressed TCRB transcripts were what got sequenced. Repertoires were generated with immunoSEQ multiplex PCR, while TCRdb's copy carries only in-frame clones and drops some. This table holds 600,000 to 700,000 clones, about an eighth found once. This clonotype was sampled from a young man with type 1 diabetes. The chain employs TRBV7-9 and TRBJ1-5; D not resolved. Sequencing used naive CD4+ T cells from blood. The CDR3 DNA is TGTGCCAGCAGCTCCCCGGATCAGCCCCAGCATTTT. This gives the protein CASSSPDQPQHF.